This T cell receptor beta chain is drawn from a study of T-cell memory formation after mild COVID-19. The CDR3 spans 14 residues. J gave up 0 bases and V 6 bases, and 4 bases lay outside the gene matches. Germline values: CDR1 SGHAT, CDR2 FQDESV (reference sequence). MiXCR, applied by TCRdb to the 5' RACE reads, yields one record per CDR3 protein. Of a few hundred thousand distinct CDR3 sequences listed, roughly 15% are singletons. The material sequenced was PBMCs or a T cell subset sorted from them (not recorded which). This chain connects TRBV11-1 to TRBJ2-7; 8 bases match TRBD1. The clonotype was recovered from a man aged 18 to 29 who had mild COVID-19 (a few samples of this study predate the infection). Cell type and time point are not known. CDR3 sequence: CASRSTGGSYEQYV. Written as DNA, the CDR3 is TGTGCCAGCAGATCAACAGGGGGCTCCTACGAGCAGTACGTC.